Sequencing of this T cell receptor (beta chain) was carried out in a study of cytomegalovirus exposure and HLA in healthy donors (TCRdb year 2017). About the investigation overall: An earlier analysis of a few hundred of the donors reported approximately 260 Gb of sequence data and 117 million unique TCR beta sequences obtained from 180 million or so T cells. Roughly 320 gigabases of sequencing data and around 80 million unique TCR sequences made up an early release that covered approximately 700 HLA-typed donors. Of the roughly 410 genotyped donors, 75% to 85% were placed in the genetic ancestry cluster associated with self-reported Caucasian donors. The study was designed to test whether signatures of past pathogen exposure could be identified by cataloging public T cell receptors. The study profiled the T cell repertoires of more than 500 subjects by immunosequencing and related them to cytomegalovirus serostatus. Besides the first cohort of about 730 subjects, a separate validation cohort made up of 120 different subjects was used. High-throughput TCR immunosequencing, statistical association of individual TCRs with disease status, and machine learning were combined to predict cytomegalovirus infection status. In a later analysis, previously published TCR beta repertoires from about 670 donors were re-analyzed and high-resolution HLA genotyping was added so that TCR occurrence patterns could be studied. In the later analysis, no new phenotypic data were used to find candidate immune exposures; instead, reliance was placed on TCR beta sequences and their occurrence across donors. An earlier analysis of 587 of the donors applied high-throughput TCR beta sequencing to assess whether each TCR beta V gene segment acted as functional or pseudogenic. Alongside the repertoire data, information on donor age, sex, ethnicity and CMV serostatus was compiled. A later genetic analysis took genome-wide SNP genotypes for about three fifths of the roughly 670 donors and used that subset as a discovery cohort. Every discovery cohort repertoire had been produced on one sequencing platform. Both class I and class II loci were covered by HLA typing, at four-digit resolution. The number of typed donors differed by locus: about 620-640 for A, B, C, DRB1 and DQB1; 522 for DQA1; approximately 610 for DPA1; and 400 to 480 for DPB1. Four or five DR-DQ haplotypes were handled as single units for association and clustering because linkage in the cohort was strong. Among a few hundred genotyped donors of the cohort, an average of 235,054 unique TCR beta nucleotide sequences were sequenced per donor, about a sixth of them non-productive.

The full study reports these points: Only TCR beta chains were sequenced in this cohort, and the absence of alpha or paired-chain data limited detectable features. A cluster of highly shared sequence variants was judged likely to be a technical artifact of the sequencing pipeline. An association between a missense DCLRE1C variant and V-gene and J-gene trimming of TCR beta chains was found in a later genetic analysis and replicated in an independent cohort. A few of the identified cytomegalovirus-associated TCR beta chains were confirmed in vitro to be specific for cytomegalovirus antigens. Correlated functional status among segregating V segments might reflect linkage disequilibrium, but an unknown experimental factor could not be ruled out. The authors suggested that the approach could potentially be generalized to other disease states and immunological phenotypes. Most TCR sequences were observed very rarely across donors, whereas some public TCRs were present in many individuals. In a later analysis, TCR association rates were found to vary across HLA loci, with the most associated TCRs seen for DRB1 alleles and the fewest for HLA-C alleles. According to a later genetic analysis, donors in an Asian-associated ancestry cluster had fewer N-insertions in productive TCRs than the roughly 700-donor mean. The 87-base-pair reads could not distinguish some IMGT-functional V segments, including TRBV6-2 and TRBV6-3, so those segments were excluded. A total of about 150 TCR beta chains were listed by the study as associated with cytomegalovirus. In a later analysis, HLA-associated TCR beta chains showed more clonal expansion and lower generation probabilities than non-associated chains that were equally common. The earlier analysis of about 600 of the donors excluded 15 to 20 rarely observed V segments, including chromosome 9 orphons, because counts were too low. A further reported finding was that TCR beta sequences accurately predicted the HLA-A and HLA-B alleles for most subjects in the first cohort. For the cohort, immune exposure information was limited to CMV serostatus. Several of the top co-occurrence clusters appeared to be linked to parvovirus B19, influenza, CMV and Epstein-Barr virus, according to a later analysis. In an earlier analysis of about 600 of the donors, most TCR beta V segments appeared in productive rearrangements about 87% or about 30% of the time, broadly matching IMGT annotations. A later analysis found that most CMV-associated TCR beta chains appeared HLA-restricted, with HLA associations seemingly driven largely by CMV exposure. Specific HLA alleles were associated with 15,000 to 20,000 TCR beta sequences at a false discovery rate of 0.05 in a later analysis. Because HLA typing was unavailable for some donors at each locus, only the typed subset was used in association tests. Assigning TCR associations to individual alleles was difficult when HLA alleles, especially DR and DQ, strongly co-occurred. Sequencing depth was assumed to be roughly uniform across donors in the presence/absence analyses, though that assumption may not hold. The classifier was reported to diagnose cytomegalovirus status with high specificity and sensitivity in both the original and validation cohorts.

CDR1 and CDR2 are read off the germline V gene (reference sequence) as LNHNV and YYDKDF. Inclusive of the bounding cysteine and phenylalanine, the CDR3 is 16 residues long. Left in the record is the CDR3 DNA by itself, 48 bases read in frame from the first base. The V and J ends are trimmed by 1 base and 1 base, leaving 10 bases between them. The cohort was made up of under 800 healthy bone marrow donors. Cohort members were all nominally healthy when sampled, although unrecorded immune exposures were likely present. The donor tested CMV seropositive and was one of the 289 seropositive cohort members. A peripheral blood sample was collected from each donor, and TCR beta sequencing was performed on peripheral blood mononuclear cells. The Qiagen DNeasy Blood Extraction Kit was used to extract genomic DNA from the blood cell samples. On this clone itself: Its antigen remains unidentified. Base qualities are not recorded, but no much larger clone differs from it by a single base.

Library preparation was by the immunoSEQ multiplex PCR assay. The multiplex PCR relied on a mix of 60 forward primers for TCR Vbeta segments and 13 reverse primers for TCR Jbeta segments. A multiplex PCR assay on genomic DNA amplified the CDR3 region of rearranged TCR beta genes. Amplified TCR beta libraries were sequenced as 87-base-pair reads on the Illumina HiSeq System. The published analysis was carried out like this. In a later analysis, some 80 million unique TCR beta chains were counted across the 650 to 700 repertoires, and roughly 11 million of these chains were shared by at least two donors. Raw reads were error-corrected and collapsed into unique sequences with a nearest-neighbor algorithm that merged closely related sequences to remove PCR and sequencing errors. Alignment of CDR3 sequences to IMGT reference sequences was used to assign V, D and J gene segments. Each retained sequence needed at least a six-nucleotide match to both a V gene segment and a J gene segment. Rearrangements were called productive when the CDR3 lacked stop codons and stayed in frame with V and J; all others were non-productive. CDR3 was defined according to IMGT convention as the region running from the second conserved V-encoded cysteine to the conserved J-encoded phenylalanine. The earlier analysis of about 530 of the donors excluded any sequence lacking an unambiguous match to a single V gene segment. In an earlier analysis of 587 of the donors, V segments were called functional above 56.7% productive rearrangements and were called segregating when the between-donor standard deviation exceeded 5%. A statistical classification framework was developed to diagnose cytomegalovirus status using the catalog of TCR beta chain sequences. In a later analysis, TCR nucleotide sequences were compared against IMGT/GENE-DB human TR gene sequences so that V and J genes could be assigned. In a later analysis, CDR3 sequences and most-parsimonious VDJ recombination scenarios were assigned using the TCRdist pipeline. In a later analysis, each TCR beta chain was defined by its CDR3 amino acid sequence together with its V-gene family, and reads lacking a unique V-gene family were excluded. In a later analysis, approximately 640 highly shared, low-generation-probability nucleotide sequences were removed to address suspected cross-contamination and a sequencing artifact. A later analysis calculated a clonal expansion index for each public chain from normalized within-repertoire ranks of inferred template counts. A later analysis computed generation probabilities with a VDJ recombination model fitted to out-of-frame rearrangements, and checked the results against IGoR. In a later analysis, TCR-TCR, TCR-HLA and TCR-CMV co-occurrence was scored with hypergeometric tests, and a repertoire-size bias correction was applied to TCR pairs. In a later analysis, false discovery rates were estimated by permuting HLA or CMV assignments 20 times. In a later analysis, co-occurring TCRs were grouped with DBSCAN, and TCRdist sequence similarity was added when clustering was performed within HLA-allele-positive subsets. Co-occurrence clustering excluded repertoires with fewer than 30,000 or more than 120,000 public chains, plus five with anomalous nucleotide sharing. Entries here come from immuneACCESS through TCRdb and include only in-frame sequences with V and J called. Some clones fail to appear in such tables; in the studies checked, an unresolved V gene covers under half of the shortfall, and the cause of the remainder is unknown. V, J and clone size are taken as reported in that table, and D and trimming were inferred from the DNA itself. This sample has over 90,000 clones in its table, and over 60% of those were observed once. 8.5% to 10% of the sample is in the top ten clones.

Sequencing used PBMCs. The source of this sequence is a male donor in good health and CMV-seropositive. The sequence is built from TRBV15 and TRBJ2-2; the best D guess is TRBD2, with 7 bases matching. CDR3 sequence: CATSRGGGVNTGELFF. The DNA reads TGTGCCACCAGCAGAGGGGGGGGCGTGAACACCGGGGAGCTGTTTTTT.